The TCR beta chain under discussion was sequenced for a study of T-cell memory formation after mild COVID-19. Whole-study findings and limits: For contracting clones, CD4+ ones sat mainly in CM and EM, CD8+ in EMRA. Clones that shrank (day 15 to 85) were balanced CD4/CD8, whereas later expanders leaned CD4+.

This clonotype was observed at least ten times. Its antigen is still unknown. It was 5'RACE with constant-segment primers that produced the TCR alpha and TCR beta cDNA libraries, which carried sample barcodes and UMIs. From the 5' RACE reads, TCRdb called clonotypes with MiXCR, one entry per CDR3 protein. The sample records tens of thousands of distinct CDR3 sequences, approximately 7% being singletons. Germline V gene lookup returns CDR1 LGHDT and CDR2 YNNKEL (reference sequence). Trimming pared 3 bases from V and 3 bases from J, leaving 17 bases between. The CDR3 length is 17 residues. The clonotype originates from an adult who had mild COVID-19 (a few samples of this study predate the infection). Cell type and time point are not known. This rearrangement joins TRBV3-1 to TRBJ2-2; no clear D. The sample was PBMCs or a T cell subset sorted from them (not recorded which). CDR3 coding DNA: TGTGCCAGCAGCCACGGTTTGGGTCAGCTTGACACCGGGGAGCTGTTTTTT. Protein product: CASSHGLGQLDTGELFF.